This TCR beta chain derives from a study of shared clonotypes between healthy human individuals. Study-level results: Blood was the sole source, and tissue repertoires probably differ. Donor scarcity curtailed the genetic and exposure-history diversity represented herein.

The repertoire was sequenced with immunoSEQ multiplex PCR; TCRdb's copy has only in-frame clones and lacks some. This sample has about 1 million clones, with under 80% found just once. CD4+ cells yielded CD45RA+ naive and CD45RA-negative memory subsets. CDR3 length: 16 amino acids. Germline V gene data show CDR1 as LNHDA and CDR2 as SQIVND (reference sequence). V was clipped by 7 bases and J by 0 bases, with 13 bases between them. On this clone itself: Antigen: not known.

The TCR sequence derives from a man younger than 35 in good health. Material for sequencing was memory CD4+ T cells sorted from blood. Noted subset: CD45RA-negative fraction. This sequence joins TRBV19 and TRBJ1-6; possible D gene TRBD1, 6 bases. The CDR3 sequence: CASNEAGASYNSPLHF. The CDR3 DNA reads as TGTGCCAGTAACGAGGCGGGGGCCTCCTATAATTCACCCCTCCACTTT.